This T cell receptor beta chain is from a study of glioma-infiltrating T cells. The V end was cut by 4 bases, the J end by 5 bases, with 20 bases between. Germline-derived CDR1 and CDR2 are LGHDT and YNNKEL (reference sequence). The CDR3 is 16 amino acids. TCR alpha and beta CDR3 regions were amplified from RNA using iRepertoire nested multiplex PCR. TCRdb reanalysed the multiplex PCR reads using MiXCR and keeps one entry per CDR3 protein. The table includes more than 95,000 distinct CDR3 sequences, about 30% detected once. This clonotype appeared a few times. The rearrangement joins TRBV3-1 to TRBJ1-2; D unclear. The sequence was collected from a human donor with low-grade glioma or glioblastoma, undergoing nonglioma brain surgery, or in good health (not recorded which). The sequenced sample was glioma tissue, nonneoplastic brain tissue, or PBMCs (not recorded which). CDR3 coding DNA: TGTGCCAGCAGCCCCAGCTGGAGTTCCGGGAAATATGGCTACACCTTC. This sequence encodes CASSPSWSSGKYGYTF.